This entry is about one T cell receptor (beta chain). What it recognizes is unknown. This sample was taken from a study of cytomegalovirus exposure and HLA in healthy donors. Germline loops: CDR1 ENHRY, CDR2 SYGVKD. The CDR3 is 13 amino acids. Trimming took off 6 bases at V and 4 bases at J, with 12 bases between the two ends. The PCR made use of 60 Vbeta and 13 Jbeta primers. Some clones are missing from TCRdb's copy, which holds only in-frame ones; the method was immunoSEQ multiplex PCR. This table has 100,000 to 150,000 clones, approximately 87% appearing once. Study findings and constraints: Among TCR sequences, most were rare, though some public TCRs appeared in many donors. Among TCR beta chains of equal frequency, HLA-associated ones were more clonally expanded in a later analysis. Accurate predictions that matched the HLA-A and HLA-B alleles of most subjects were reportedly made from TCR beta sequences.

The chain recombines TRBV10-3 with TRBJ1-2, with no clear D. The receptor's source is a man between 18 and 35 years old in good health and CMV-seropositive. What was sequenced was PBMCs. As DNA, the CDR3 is TGTGCCATCAGCACAGATTCTTTCTATGGCTACACCTTC. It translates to CAISTDSFYGYTF.